The present T cell receptor beta chain was sequenced within a study of OX40 agonist ivuxolimab in advanced cancers. The CDR3 length is 18 residues. Germline-derived CDR1 and CDR2 are LNHNV and YYDKDF (reference sequence). The V and J ends lost 0 bases and 0 bases, in that order; junction bases with no gene match: 11. Sequencing used immunoSEQ multiplex PCR; TCRdb keeps in-frame clones, though not all of them. The sample contains 80,000 or so clones, more than 80% of which appear only once. The source was CD4+ or CD8+ T cells sorted from blood, collected in a trial of the OX40 agonist ivuxolimab. The TCR sequence derives from an adult with an advanced solid tumor such as melanoma, head and neck, liver or kidney cancer. The J gene is TRBJ2-7, the V gene TRBV15; 7 nucleotides line up with TRBD2. CDR3 DNA: TGTGCCACCAGCAGAGATCCGGGGGGACCGGGGAGCTCCTACGAGCAGTACTTC. Protein product: CATSRDPGGPGSSYEQYF.